The 20 T cell receptor beta chains given below trace back to one sample, sequenced in a study of response to subunit inactivated influenza vaccine. One entry per CDR3 protein results from TCRdb running MiXCR on the RT-PCR reads. The top ten hold roughly 33% of the sample, which has around 170,000 distinct CDR3 sequences, roughly 10% seen once. This specimen consisted of CD8+ T cells sorted from PBMCs, obtained roughly 24 months after vaccination. The origin of the receptors is a man aged 45-69 years who received an inactivated influenza vaccine.

The chain couples TRBV7-4 to TRBJ2-5; D not certain. CDR3 length equals 15 residues. V lost 4 bases and J lost 5, with 17 bases in between. Germline CDR1 and CDR2: SGHVT and SQSDAQ. CDR3 nucleotides: TGTGCCAGCAGCTATACCCGGACGTCCCGGGAGACCCAGTACTTC. Its translation: CASSYTRTSRETQYF.

This clonotype appeared a few times. The rearrangement joins TRBV2 to TRBJ2-1; possibly TRBD2 for D (5 bases). Germline lookup yields CDR1 SNHLY and CDR2 FYNNEI. The CDR3 totals 11 residues. V gave up 6 bases and J gave up 8 bases, with 8 bases separating them. The CDR3 nucleotides are TGTGCCAGCAGCTCTAGCCATGAGCAGTTCTTC. Translating it yields CASSSSHEQFF.

V usage is TRBV4-3 and J usage is TRBJ2-1, with D tentatively TRBD1 (5 bases). In germline, CDR1 is LGHNA, CDR2 YSLEER. The CDR3 consists of 15 residues. V gave up 3 bases and J gave up 2 bases, with 11 bases separating them. CDR3: CASSQTEGAYNEQFF. CDR3 coding DNA: TGCGCCAGCAGCCAGACGGAAGGGGCCTACAATGAGCAGTTCTTC.

V is TRBV12-3 or TRBV12-4 and J is TRBJ2-6; D may be TRBD1 (8 bases). The CDR3 has 17 residues. With 5 bases removed from V and 1 base from J, the gap between germline ends came to 15 bases. The CDR3 DNA reads as TGTGCCAGCAGTACAACAGGGGGGGGATCTGGGGCCAACGTCCTGACTTTC. This codes for CASSTTGGGSGANVLTF.

The chain recombines TRBV2 with TRBJ2-1; D unresolved. Germline V gives CDR1 SNHLY, CDR2 FYNNEI. CDR3 length equals 15 residues. The V end was cut by 1 base, the J end by 0 bases, with 7 bases between. The CDR3 DNA is TGTGCCAGCAGTGAAGTGGTCCACTCCTACAATGAGCAGTTCTTC. This sequence encodes CASSEVVHSYNEQFF.

The table lists this clonotype with a few counts. The rearrangement joins TRBV27 to TRBJ2-7; 9 positions agree with TRBD1. CDR1 and CDR2 from the germline V gene are MNHEY and SMNVEV (reference sequence). This CDR3 spans 14 amino acids. The ends lost 6 bases at V and 7 bases at J; junction bases unmatched: 10. CDR3 amino acids: CASSPVTGGFEQYF. The CDR3 DNA sequence: TGTGCCAGCAGCCCCGTGACAGGGGGTTTTGAGCAGTACTTC.

This clonotype was picked up a small number of times. The chain is built from TRBV4-2 and TRBJ2-6, with D perhaps being TRBD1 or TRBD2 (5 bases each). V was cut by 4 bases and J by 0 bases, with 16 bases left in between. This CDR3 is built from 18 residues. Germline V lookup: CDR1 LGHNA, CDR2 YNFKEQ. Here the CDR3 reads CASSPDPGPYSGANVLTF. CDR3 sequence (DNA): TGTGCCAGCAGCCCGGACCCGGGGCCTTACTCTGGGGCCAACGTCCTGACTTTC.

A few counts support this clonotype. The chain employs TRBV5-6 and TRBJ2-2; D gene unclear. CDR3 length: 15 amino acids. V was pared by 4 bases and J by 2 bases, with 12 bases between. Looked up from germline, CDR1 is SGHDT and CDR2 is YYEEEE. CDR3 loop: CASSPERINTGELFF. As DNA, the CDR3 is TGTGCCAGCAGCCCGGAAAGGATAAACACCGGGGAGCTGTTTTTT.

The rearrangement uses TRBV4-3 and TRBJ1-1; D may be TRBD1 (5 bases). This CDR3 spans 15 amino acids. Trimming stripped 0 bases from V and 4 bases from J, with 12 bases between. Germline CDR1 and CDR2: LGHNA and YSLEER. The CDR3 DNA reads TGCGCCAGCAGCCAAGACAGGGCTATGGGCACTGAAGCTTTCTTT. It translates to CASSQDRAMGTEAFF.

This clonotype appeared a few times. The chain uses TRBV7-9 and TRBJ2-5; D is possibly TRBD1 or TRBD2 (5 bases each). The CDR3 loop spans 14 amino acids. Germline CDR1 is SEHNR and CDR2 is FQNEAQ (reference sequence). Trimming took 5 bases from V and 3 from J, leaving 13 bases between them. The CDR3 DNA sequence: TGTGCCAGCAGCACGCCGGGGCACAAAGAGACCCAGTACTTC. This sequence encodes CASSTPGHKETQYF.

This clonotype has only a few counts. The chain links TRBV6-2 or TRBV6-3 to TRBJ2-5, with D unresolved. Trimming shortened V by 5 bases and J by 0 bases, and 13 bases separated the two germline ends. The CDR3 is 15 amino acids. Germline V gene sequence: CDR1 MNHEY, CDR2 SVGEGT. The CDR3 region has the DNA TGTGCCAGCAGTGCCCCGCCCGATTACCAAGAGACCCAGTACTTC. As protein: CASSAPPDYQETQYF.

This clonotype was found a few times. This chain uses TRBV6-1 with TRBJ2-1; TRBD1 matches 10 bases. The CDR3 consists of 13 residues. Germline V gene lookup returns CDR1 MNHNS and CDR2 SASEGT. The trim removed 5 bases at V and 8 bases at J, leaving 3 bases unmatched. The CDR3 nucleotides are TGTGCCAGCAGTCGGACAGGGGGTGATGAGCAGTTCTTC. Its protein is CASSRTGGDEQFF.

This clonotype was found a few times. CDR3 in DNA: TGTGCCAGCAGTTTATTGACAGGGGGTTATCCGGGGGAGCAGTACTTC. Translated: CASSLLTGGYPGEQYF. V gene TRBV27 combines with J gene TRBJ2-7, with 9 positions matching TRBD1. CDR1 is MNHEY, CDR2 SMNVEV, per germline (reference sequence). The CDR3 has 16 residues. The J segment lost 7 bases and the V segment lost 1 base, leaving 11 bases of the junction unmatched.

This clonotype appeared a few times. The chain combines TRBV6-1 with TRBJ2-5; D uncertain. The V end lost 5 bases, the J end lost 2 bases, and 18 bases lay between the germline ends. CDR1 MNHNS and CDR2 SASEGT come from the germline V gene. The CDR3 has 16 residues. As DNA, the CDR3 is TGTGCCAGCAGTTACAGAGCTTCAGGCTTGCAAGAGACCCAGTACTTC. Protein product: CASSYRASGLQETQYF.

This clonotype was observed a few times. The chain is built from TRBV28 and TRBJ2-3; TRBD2 matches at 11 bases. The germline V gene has CDR1 MDHEN and CDR2 SYDVKM. The CDR3 consists of 18 residues. Trimming removed 1 base from V and 3 bases from J; junction bases left unmatched: 9. The CDR3 coding sequence is TGTGCCAGCAGTTTATTACCACTAGCGGGAGTGGGAACAGATACGCAGTATTTT. Translation gives CASSLLPLAGVGTDTQYF.

Ten or more counts support this clonotype. Given a much more abundant clone one base away, this may be a read error. This CDR3 is CASSWTSGNTDTQYF. In nucleotides, the CDR3 is TGTGCCAGCAGCTGGACTAGCGGGAACACAGATACGCAGTATTTT. The gene calls are TRBV28 and TRBJ2-3, with TRBD2 matching over 12 bases. From germline, CDR1 is MDHEN and CDR2 SYDVKM. CDR3 length equals 15 residues. The V segment lost 6 bases and the J segment 2 bases; nucleotides outside the gene matches: 3.

In this sample, this clonotype turned up a few times. The V gene is TRBV20-1, the J gene TRBJ2-7, with 7 bases matching TRBD2. The V segment lost 0 bases and the J segment 0 bases; nucleotides outside the gene matches: 2. Germline lookup yields CDR1 DFQATT and CDR2 SNEGSKA (reference sequence). CDR3 length: 14 residues. The CDR3 nucleotides read TGCAGTGCTAGAGATCGGGGGGTCTCCTACGAGCAGTACTTC. Protein: CSARDRGVSYEQYF.

The J gene is TRBJ2-7, the V gene TRBV9; 13 bases line up with TRBD2. CDR1 SGDLS and CDR2 YYNGEE come from the germline V gene. Losses at the gene ends were 0 bases for V and 4 bases for J; bases not matched to a gene: 4. CDR3 length: 16 residues. CDR3 loop: CASSVGLAGGRYEQYF. CDR3 nucleotides: TGTGCCAGCAGCGTAGGACTAGCGGGAGGAAGGTACGAGCAGTACTTC.

The genes are TRBV15 and TRBJ2-1; TRBD1 or TRBD2 may be the D gene (5 bases each). V lost 9 bases and J lost 0, with 15 bases in between. CDR1 is LNHNV and CDR2 is YYDKDF in the germline V gene (reference sequence). There are 15 residues in the CDR3. In DNA form, the CDR3 reads TGTGCCACTTCTCCCGGGGCCAGCTCCTACAATGAGCAGTTCTTC. Protein product: CATSPGASSYNEQFF.

The chain carries TRBV7-8 and TRBJ2-7; the match to TRBD2 covers 7 bases. The CDR3 has 16 residues. The germline CDR1 and CDR2 sequences are SGHVS and FQNEAQ. The J segment lost 2 bases and the V segment lost 1 base, leaving 8 bases of the junction unmatched. CDR3 nucleotides: TGTGCCAGCAGCTTAGGACACCGCGGGGGAACCTACGAGCAGTACTTC. Protein: CASSLGHRGGTYEQYF. The full variable domain, completed using reference TRBV7-8 and TRBJ2-7, is GAGVSQSPRYKVAKRGQDVALRCDPISGHVSLFWYQQALGQGPEFLTYFQNEAQLDKSGLPSDRFFAERPEGSVSTLKIQRTQQEDSAVYLCASSLGHRGGTYEQYFGPGTRLTVT.